The rows below give T cell receptor beta chains drawn from one sample of a study of spatial heterogeneity in lung cancer. TCRdb recomputed calls from the 5' RACE reads with MiXCR, one row per CDR3 protein. The sample records over 14,000 distinct CDR3 sequences, roughly 7.7% being singletons. Material: PBMCs, obtained at surgery. The receptors originated from a female donor with early-stage non-small cell lung cancer. Both conserved end residues are part of each CDR3. Each record gives: D gene, CDR3 length, J gene, V gene, clone size, CDR3 DNA, CDR3 protein. A D gene is named only where the DNA matches it firmly. Only part of the rows carry a size: once, few, many, or a class if the clone is expanded.

D: TRBD1
length: 16
J: TRBJ2-1
V: TRBV7-2
size: few
DNA: TGTGCCAGCAGCTTAGCGCGGGACAGGGGGGGTCATGAGCAGTTCTTC
CDR3: CASSLARDRGGHEQFF

D: .
length: 11
J: TRBJ2-7
V: TRBV29-1
size: medium-sized
DNA: TGCAGCGCAATCTCGATCCACGAGCAGTACTTC
CDR3: CSAISIHEQYF

D: .
length: 14
J: TRBJ2-7
V: TRBV7-6
size: few
DNA: TGTGCCAGCAGCCCTCCTGACAGGCCCTACGAGCAGTACTTC
CDR3: CASSPPDRPYEQYF

D: TRBD1
length: 17
J: TRBJ1-1
V: TRBV11-2
size: many
DNA: TGTGCCAGCAGTCCAACCGACGTACAGGGGTTGAACACTGAAGCTTTCTTT
CDR3: CASSPTDVQGLNTEAFF

D: .
length: 15
J: TRBJ2-7
V: TRBV5-1
size: many
DNA: TGCGCCAGCAGCTTTCACGAGATCGGGCGCTACGAGCAGTACTTC
CDR3: CASSFHEIGRYEQYF

D: .
length: 16
J: TRBJ2-3
V: TRBV12-5
size: many
DNA: TGTGCTAGTGGTTTGGTACCAGGGACATCCACAGATACGCAGTATTTT
CDR3: CASGLVPGTSTDTQYF

D: .
length: 15
J: TRBJ2-7
V: TRBV7-9
size: .
DNA: TGTGCCAGCAGCCGGGGAGGACTGTCCTCCTACGAGCAGTACTTC
CDR3: CASSRGGLSSYEQYF

D: TRBD1
length: 15
J: TRBJ1-2
V: TRBV12-3/TRBV12-4
size: many
DNA: TGTGCCAGCAGGGGGACAGGCGGGTCTCGGGGTGGCTACACCTTC
CDR3: CASRGTGGSRGGYTF

D: .
length: 14
J: TRBJ2-7
V: TRBV7-2
size: many
DNA: TGTGCCAGCAGCTTAGGTGGAGGCCTCTACGAGCAGTACTTC
CDR3: CASSLGGGLYEQYF

D: TRBD2
length: 15
J: TRBJ2-5
V: TRBV25-1
size: few
DNA: TGTGCCAGCAGCTATCCGGGGGGGTTCCAAGAGACCCAGTACTTC
CDR3: CASSYPGGFQETQYF

D: .
length: 15
J: TRBJ2-1
V: TRBV7-9
size: many
DNA: TGTGCCAGCGGCATCGGGGGACTCACTTACAATGAGCAGTTCTTC
CDR3: CASGIGGLTYNEQFF

D: .
length: 15
J: TRBJ2-5
V: TRBV4-1
size: many
DNA: TGCGCCAGCAGCCAAGATCCGGGGGCTTGGGAGACCCAGTACTTC
CDR3: CASSQDPGAWETQYF

D: .
length: 15
J: TRBJ2-2
V: TRBV2
size: many
DNA: TGTGCCAGCAGTAAGGCCACAGGGCACACCGGGGAGCTGTTTTTT
CDR3: CASSKATGHTGELFF

D: TRBD1
length: 17
J: TRBJ2-3
V: TRBV11-2
size: many
DNA: TGTGCCAGCAGCTTGCGGACGGATAGGGGGCCGTTAGATACGCAGTATTTT
CDR3: CASSLRTDRGPLDTQYF

D: .
length: 16
J: TRBJ2-7
V: TRBV11-2
size: many
DNA: TGTGCCAGCAGCTTAGATTCAACTAGCCGATCCTACGAGCAGTACTTC
CDR3: CASSLDSTSRSYEQYF

D: .
length: 15
J: TRBJ2-3
V: TRBV27
size: few
DNA: TGTGCCAGCAGTTGGAAGGTGTCTAGCACAGATACGCAGTATTTT
CDR3: CASSWKVSSTDTQYF

D: .
length: 16
J: TRBJ2-2
V: TRBV19
size: many
DNA: TGTGCCAGTAGTATCCCGCGCGCCCCGAACACCGGGGAGCTGTTTTTT
CDR3: CASSIPRAPNTGELFF

D: .
length: 15
J: TRBJ1-1
V: TRBV19
size: many
DNA: TGTGCCAGTAGTCTCCAGACAGGCCTGAACACTGAAGCTTTCTTT
CDR3: CASSLQTGLNTEAFF

D: .
length: 14
J: TRBJ2-1
V: TRBV7-9
size: many
DNA: TGTGCCAGCAGCCCAGGCAGGGTATGGAATGAGCAGTTCTTC
CDR3: CASSPGRVWNEQFF

D: .
length: 17
J: TRBJ1-5
V: TRBV7-2
size: many
DNA: TGTGCCAGCAGCTTAATCGGGGGCGCGATGGGCAATCAGCCCCAGCATTTT
CDR3: CASSLIGGAMGNQPQHF

D: .
length: 16
J: TRBJ2-7
V: TRBV7-9
size: many
DNA: TGTGCCAGCAGCTTAGTCGGGGCACCTCAGGCGAACGAGCAGTACTTC
CDR3: CASSLVGAPQANEQYF

D: TRBD2
length: 13
J: TRBJ2-1
V: TRBV10-2
size: few
DNA: TGCGCCAGCAGTGAAGGCGGGGGGAATGAGCAGTTCTTC
CDR3: CASSEGGGNEQFF